The next 32 T cell receptor beta chains were all read from a single sample in a study of early T cells in non-severe SARS-CoV-2 infection. Using its own MiXCR run on the 5' RACE reads, TCRdb lists one record per CDR3 protein. The data show some 60,000 distinct CDR3 sequences, about 8.4% seen once. Sequencing was carried out using whole blood. The receptors derive from an adult who was a healthcare worker with PCR-confirmed SARS-CoV-2 infection or an uninfected control (not recorded which).

This clonotype occurred many times. This chain links TRBV6-2 or TRBV6-3 with TRBJ2-4; 12 bases map to TRBD2. Germline V lookup: CDR1 MNHEY, CDR2 SVGEGT. Trimming took 6 bases from V and 0 from J; bases not matched to a gene: 9. The CDR3 loop spans 18 amino acids. CDR3 region: CASSPLAGGSRAKNIQYF. The DNA of the CDR3 is TGTGCCAGCAGCCCTCTAGCGGGAGGGTCCCGAGCCAAAAACATTCAGTACTTC.

This sequence joins TRBV5-1 and TRBJ2-3, with TRBD2 matching over 10 bases. The trim removed 2 bases at V and 5 bases at J, leaving 8 bases unmatched. Germline lookup yields CDR1 SGHRS and CDR2 YFSETQ. The CDR3 is 16 residues long. For the CDR3, the DNA is TGCGCCAGCAGCTTACCTAGCGGGAGATTAGGAGATACGCAGTATTTT. Amino acid sequence: CASSLPSGRLGDTQYF.

This chain uses TRBV28 with TRBJ1-5, with 9 bases lining up with TRBD1. This CDR3 comprises 14 residues. The germline CDR1 and CDR2 sequences are MDHEN and SYDVKM. Unmatched junction bases numbered 4, after V lost 5 bases and J lost 5 bases. For the CDR3, the DNA is TGTGCCAGCAGTCTCCACAGGGGGCATCAGCCCCAGCATTTT. Its translation: CASSLHRGHQPQHF.

This clonotype showed up just a few times. J is TRBJ2-2 and V is TRBV28, with TRBD1 identical over 10 bases. The CDR3 runs 18 residues. The germline V gene has CDR1 MDHEN and CDR2 SYDVKM. Unmatched junction bases numbered 16, after V lost 6 bases and J lost 6 bases. CDR3 coding DNA: TGTGCCAGCAGCGCGAATCTTGGGACAGGGGTTGGTCCCGGGGAGCTGTTTTTT. Residues: CASSANLGTGVGPGELFF.

This clonotype was detected a few times. The chain employs TRBV28 and TRBJ2-1; 12 bases line up with TRBD2. The length of the CDR3 is 19 residues. CDR1 MDHEN and CDR2 SYDVKM come from the germline V gene. Trimming took 7 bases from V and 8 from J; bases not matched to a gene: 21. CDR3 loop: CASTSVGRWTSGNSYEQFF. The CDR3 region has the DNA TGTGCCAGCACCTCCGTGGGCAGATGGACTAGCGGGAATAGCTATGAGCAGTTCTTC.

This clonotype was seen ten or more times. This chain links TRBV29-1 with TRBJ2-2; D remains unclear. V was trimmed by 4 bases and J by 3 bases, leaving 9 bases between them. The CDR3 covers 13 residues. Germline-derived CDR1 and CDR2 are SQVTM and ANQGSEA. The CDR3 sequence is CSVGSTHTGELFF. The CDR3 bases are TGCAGCGTTGGAAGTACCCACACCGGGGAGCTGTTTTTT.

This clonotype was seen many times. The chain's CDR3 is CATGADYYGYTF. CDR3 DNA: TGTGCCACAGGGGCCGACTACTATGGCTACACCTTC. The gene calls are TRBV12-3 or TRBV12-4 and TRBJ1-2; weak D call: TRBD1 (6 bases). The germline V and J ends were trimmed by 10 bases and 3 bases, with 12 bases remaining between them. The CDR3 is made up of 12 amino acids.

The chain is built from TRBV6-5 and TRBJ2-5, with 9 bases fitting TRBD2. J lost 4 bases, V lost 5 bases, and 14 bases had no gene match. Germline values: CDR1 MNHEY, CDR2 SVGAGI. The CDR3 spans 17 residues. CDR3 residues: CASSTVGVAGVGETQYF. CDR3 coding DNA: TGTGCCAGCAGTACCGTTGGGGTAGCGGGAGTGGGAGAGACCCAGTACTTC.

This clonotype occurred many times. The chain's CDR3 is CSAAGLAGDISEQYF. The CDR3 nucleotides are TGCAGTGCCGCCGGACTAGCGGGAGATATTAGCGAGCAGTACTTC. The V and J genes are TRBV20-1 and TRBJ2-7, with TRBD2 matching over 13 bases. CDR3 length: 15 residues. V trimming: 6 bases; J trimming: 6 bases; junction bases outside the gene matches: 11. Looked up from germline, CDR1 is DFQATT and CDR2 is SNEGSKA (reference sequence).

This clonotype occurred many times. The rearrangement links TRBV11-2 to TRBJ2-2; 9 bases fit TRBD1. Trimming took 5 bases from V and 4 from J; bases not matched to a gene: 5. This CDR3 spans 15 amino acids. Germline V gene lookup returns CDR1 SGHAT and CDR2 FQNNGV. CDR3 protein: CASSQQGASTGELFF. The CDR3 DNA reads TGTGCCAGCAGCCAACAGGGGGCGAGCACCGGGGAGCTGTTTTTT. The full variable domain, completed using reference TRBV11-2 and TRBJ2-2, is EAGVAQSPRYKIIEKRQSVAFWCNPISGHATLYWYQQILGQGPKLLIQFQNNGVVDDSQLPKDRFSAERLKGVDSTLKIQPAKLEDSAVYLCASSQQGASTGELFFGEGSRLTVL.

This clonotype was seen a few times. The V and J genes are TRBV18 and TRBJ1-1; D possibly corresponds to TRBD1 (6 bases). Germline V gives CDR1 KGHSH, CDR2 LQKENI. The V end was cut by 5 bases, the J end by 1 base, with 11 bases between. CDR3 length: 14 amino acids. This chain's CDR3 is CASSSDRKNTEAFF. The CDR3 coding sequence is TGTGCCAGCTCATCGGACAGAAAGAACACTGAAGCTTTCTTT.

This clonotype has just a few counts. The V call is TRBV18, the J call TRBJ2-7, with D unresolved. The V end lost 3 bases, the J end lost 5 bases, and 20 bases lay between the germline ends. CDR3 size: 16 residues. Germline V CDR1 and CDR2: KGHSH, LQKENI. This chain's CDR3 is CASSPTGAGPGNEQYF. The CDR3 DNA follows: TGTGCCAGCTCACCGACCGGCGCCGGCCCCGGAAACGAGCAGTACTTC.

This clonotype has a count of ten or more. The J gene is TRBJ1-1, the V gene TRBV28; 8 bases line up with TRBD1. The CDR3 has 14 residues. Germline values: CDR1 MDHEN, CDR2 SYDVKM. V dropped 2 bases and J dropped 3; count of bases not matched to a gene: 2. The CDR3 nucleotides are TGTGCCAGCAGTTTACGACAGGGGCACACTGAAGCTTTCTTT. The encoded protein is CASSLRQGHTEAFF. Together with reference TRBV28 and TRBJ1-1, the CDR3 gives the full variable domain: DVKVTQSSRYLVKRTGEKVFLECVQDMDHENMFWYRQDPGLGLRLIYFSYDVKMKEKGDIPEGYSVSREKKERFSLILESASTNQTSMYLCASSLRQGHTEAFFGQGTRLTVV.

This clonotype was detected many times. J is TRBJ2-1 and V is TRBV6-2 or TRBV6-3; D gene uncertain. V was clipped by 2 bases and J by 5 bases, with 7 bases between them. The CDR3 runs to 13 residues. Germline loops: CDR1 MNHEY, CDR2 SVGEGT. CDR3 amino acids: CASSYQENNEQFF. For the CDR3, the DNA is TGTGCCAGCAGTTACCAAGAGAACAATGAGCAGTTCTTC.

This clonotype has more than one count but fewer than ten. The rearrangement joins TRBV11-3 to TRBJ1-1, with 7 nucleotides matching TRBD1. The CDR3 totals 14 residues. Germline assignment: CDR1 SGHNT and CDR2 YENEEA. After removal of 5 bases from V and 2 bases from J, the junction contained 5 bases not matched to a gene. As DNA, the CDR3 is TGTGCCAGCAGCGACGGGACAGCAAACACTGAAGCTTTCTTT. It encodes CASSDGTANTEAFF.

This clonotype was detected ten times or more. The rearrangement links TRBV20-1 to TRBJ2-3, with D unclear. Germline V gene sequence: CDR1 DFQATT, CDR2 SNEGSKA (reference sequence). V shed 3 bases and J shed 6 bases, with 16 bases lying between them. This CDR3 contains 14 residues. The CDR3 coding sequence is TGCAGTGCTAGCCCTCCTTGGTTGGGCGATACGCAGTATTTT. It is translated as CSASPPWLGDTQYF.

Many counts were recorded for this clonotype. The chain has TRBV12-3 or TRBV12-4 and TRBJ1-5, with a possible D match to TRBD1 (5 bases). Trimming took off 7 bases at V and 5 bases at J, with 12 bases between the two ends. The CDR3 is made up of 13 amino acids. The CDR3 protein is CASTFGGDQPQHF. The CDR3 coding sequence is TGTGCCAGCACCTTTGGGGGAGATCAGCCCCAGCATTTT.

The chain has TRBV7-8 and TRBJ2-1, with unresolved D. The germline V gene encodes CDR1 SGHVS and CDR2 FQNEAQ. This CDR3 has 18 residues. V lost 2 bases, J lost 8 bases, and 25 bases lay in between. CDR3 residues: CASSLSYAERPRSDEQFF. In DNA form, the CDR3 reads TGTGCCAGCAGCTTATCTTATGCCGAAAGACCGAGAAGCGATGAGCAGTTCTTC.

The chain couples TRBV20-1 to TRBJ2-3; 15 bases match TRBD2. V lost 0 bases, J lost 3 bases, and 13 bases stayed unmatched. The V gene's germline CDR1 is DFQATT and CDR2 SNEGSKA (reference sequence). The CDR3 consists of 20 residues. CDR3 sequence: CSARDQGTSGRHQTTDTQYF. The DNA of the CDR3 is TGCAGTGCTAGAGATCAGGGGACTAGCGGGAGGCACCAGACGACAGATACGCAGTATTTT.

The genes are TRBV15 and TRBJ2-5; perhaps TRBD2 as D (6 bases). The germline V and J ends were trimmed by 3 bases and 4 bases, with 21 bases remaining between them. The CDR3 loop spans 17 amino acids. CDR1 and CDR2 (germline): LNHNV, YYDKDF (reference sequence). In DNA, the CDR3 is TGTGCCACCAGCAGTAACAGCCCGGGAGCCGGGGGAGAGACCCAGTACTTC. Its translation is CATSSNSPGAGGETQYF.

This clonotype has at least ten counts. V gene TRBV5-1 combines with J gene TRBJ2-7, with TRBD1 identical over 9 bases. Germline CDR1 and CDR2: SGHRS and YFSETQ. The CDR3 spans 12 residues. The J segment lost 7 bases and the V segment lost 4 bases, leaving 3 bases of the junction unmatched. The CDR3 DNA reads TGCGCCAGCAGCCAAGGACAGGGGGAGCAGTACTTC. It codes for CASSQGQGEQYF. Variable domain in full (rest from reference TRBV5-1 and TRBJ2-7): KAGVTQTPRYLIKTRGQQVTLSCSPISGHRSVSWYQQTPGQGLQFLFEYFSETQRNKGNFPGRFSGRQFSNSRSEMNVSTLELGDSALYLCASSQGQGEQYFGPGTRLTVT.

The rearrangement uses TRBV11-2 and TRBJ2-2, with TRBD2 identical over 8 bases. With V trimmed by 0 bases and J by 4 bases, 7 bases remained unmatched. Germline V gene data show CDR1 as SGHAT and CDR2 as FQNNGV. This CDR3 has 17 residues. In nucleotides, the CDR3 is TGTGCCAGCAGCTTAGATGTGCCAGCGGGAGTCACCGGGGAGCTGTTTTTT. This codes for CASSLDVPAGVTGELFF.

A few counts support this clonotype. DNA of the CDR3: TGCGCCAGCAGTGAGTCTTCGCTCGTCTACGAGCAGTACTTC. Its protein product is CASSESSLVYEQYF. The gene calls are TRBV10-2 and TRBJ2-7; D is uncertain. This CDR3 spans 14 amino acids. The V gene lost 0 bases and the J gene lost 3 bases, with 9 bases spanning the gap. Germline-derived CDR1 and CDR2 are WSHSY and SAAADI.

The sample holds many counts of this clonotype. This rearrangement joins TRBV20-1 to TRBJ2-1; D remains unclear. The germline V and J ends were trimmed by 6 bases and 4 bases, with 19 bases remaining between them. This CDR3 has 15 residues. Germline loops: CDR1 DFQATT, CDR2 SNEGSKA (reference sequence). Here the CDR3 DNA reads TGCAGTGCCAACCCAATATCTGCCCTATACAATGAGCAGTTCTTC. Amino acid sequence: CSANPISALYNEQFF.

This clonotype was counted a few times. The rearrangement uses TRBV14 and TRBJ2-7; TRBD1 is a possible D gene (5 bases). The V gene's germline CDR1 is SGHDN and CDR2 FVKESK. This CDR3 spans 14 amino acids. V was pared by 4 bases and J by 7 bases, with 17 bases between. The CDR3 bases are TGTGCCAGCAGCCCGCGACAGTTCTTGGGGGAGCAGTACTTC. Its protein is CASSPRQFLGEQYF.

A few counts support this clonotype. The rearrangement uses TRBV29-1 and TRBJ2-7; tentative D call: TRBD2 (5 bases). V was cut by 1 base and J by 5 bases, with 9 bases left in between. CDR1 is SQVTM, CDR2 ANQGSEA, per germline. This CDR3 is built from 12 residues. This CDR3 is CSVEGLGDEQYF. The CDR3 nucleotides are TGCAGCGTTGAAGGTCTCGGGGACGAGCAGTACTTC.

This clonotype was seen a few times. V and J are TRBV7-3 and TRBJ1-2; 8 bases line up with TRBD1. V dropped 4 bases and J dropped 8; count of bases not matched to a gene: 15. Germline lookup yields CDR1 SGHTA and CDR2 FQGTGA. CDR3 length: 16 residues. CDR3 amino acids: CASSSSLRQGAGGYTF. The CDR3 bases are TGTGCCAGCAGCTCTTCATTACGTCAGGGGGCCGGCGGCTACACCTTC.

In this sample, this clonotype turned up a few times. V is TRBV20-1 and J is TRBJ2-3; the match to TRBD1 covers 10 bases. Germline CDR1 and CDR2: DFQATT and SNEGSKA (reference sequence). V shed 5 bases and J 7 bases; nucleotides not matched to a gene: 9. The CDR3 runs 14 residues. The CDR3 sequence is CSARAGTGENTQYF. The CDR3 DNA follows: TGCAGTGCTCGAGCCGGGACAGGGGAAAATACGCAGTATTTT.

This clonotype was detected many times. CDR3 loop: CASSSTLGRRGRASQETQYF. Here the CDR3 DNA reads TGTGCCAGCAGTTCCACCCTCGGGCGTCGCGGGAGGGCCAGTCAAGAGACCCAGTACTTC. The chain employs TRBV28 and TRBJ2-5; TRBD2 matches at 9 bases. The CDR3 runs to 20 residues. J was trimmed by 2 bases and V by 4 bases; bases with no gene match: 20. Germline CDR1 and CDR2: MDHEN and SYDVKM.

The table lists this clonotype with many counts. The CDR3 DNA reads as TGCAGTGCTAGGCGGGCGACTAGTTCCAACTACAATGAGCAGTTCTTC. Translated: CSARRATSSNYNEQFF. This sequence joins TRBV20-1 and TRBJ2-1; perhaps TRBD2 as D (6 bases). The CDR3 covers 16 residues. CDR1 is DFQATT, CDR2 SNEGSKA, per germline (reference sequence). Trimming took 3 bases from V and 3 from J, leaving 18 bases between them.

This clonotype turned up a few times. The chain joins TRBV3-1 to TRBJ2-1; D remains unclear. The CDR3 sequence is 16 residues long. V was clipped by 4 bases and J by 3 bases, with 16 bases between them. Germline V gene data show CDR1 as LGHDT and CDR2 as YNNKEL (reference sequence). The CDR3 loop reads CASSPPESEIYNEQFF. The CDR3 DNA reads as TGTGCCAGCAGCCCCCCCGAGAGCGAGATCTACAATGAGCAGTTCTTC.

The table lists this clonotype with a few counts. The rearrangement uses TRBV29-1 and TRBJ1-2; D remains unclear. Deletions cut 6 bases from V and 2 bases from J, with 10 bases between. This CDR3 contains 12 residues. CDR1 and CDR2 (germline): SQVTM, ANQGSEA. The CDR3: CSVTTINYGYTF. The CDR3 nucleotides are TGCAGCGTAACGACCATCAACTATGGCTACACCTTC.